A single sample gave rise to the 8 T cell receptor beta chains below, sequenced in a study of Graves' ophthalmopathy and Graves' hyperthyroidism. Amplification targeted the TCR beta CDR3 regions, with RNA transcripts as the source material. First-round RT-PCR employed HTBI primers, with a second-round multiplex PCR after it. TCRdb analysed the multiplex PCR reads with MiXCR anew, one entry per CDR3 protein. This repertoire shows approximately 540,000 distinct CDR3 sequences, roughly 39% found once; its top ten account for approximately 4.1%. Sequences were obtained from peripheral blood or thyroid tissue (not recorded which). These receptors all come from an adult man with Graves' hyperthyroidism.

This clonotype was seen repeatedly, ten times or more. V is TRBV7-2 and J is TRBJ2-5, with 12 bases fitting TRBD2. This CDR3 has 15 residues. CDR1 and CDR2 (germline): SGHTA, FQGNSA. J was trimmed by 3 bases and V by 5 bases; bases with no gene match: 4. Here the CDR3 DNA reads TGTGCCAGCAGCCCGCGGACTAGCGGGAAAGAGACCCAGTACTTC. Its protein product is CASSPRTSGKETQYF.

V and J are TRBV10-3 and TRBJ2-5; 7 positions match TRBD1. The V gene's germline CDR1 is ENHRY and CDR2 SYGVKD. With V trimmed by 3 bases and J by 5 bases, 3 bases remained unmatched. The CDR3 covers 13 residues. CDR3 nucleotide sequence: TGTGCCATCAGTGATAGCAGGGGGGAGACCCAGTACTTC. Its translation is CAISDSRGETQYF.

The chain recombines TRBV2 with TRBJ2-6, with D perhaps TRBD1 or TRBD2 (5 bases each). CDR1 and CDR2 from the germline V gene are SNHLY and FYNNEI. The CDR3 sequence is 8 residues long. V lost 6 bases to trimming and J lost 18 bases, with 6 bases between them. As DNA, the CDR3 is TGTGCCAGCAGGGGACGGACTTTC. Its protein is CASRGRTF.

Ten or more counts support this clonotype. The chain carries TRBV5-8 and TRBJ2-7; 7 bases fit TRBD2. After removal of 2 bases from V and 2 bases from J, the junction contained 7 bases not matched to a gene. Germline V gives CDR1 SGHTS, CDR2 YDEGEE. This CDR3 contains 15 residues. This CDR3 is CASSFPSGGTYEQYF. The CDR3 bases are TGTGCCAGCAGCTTCCCTAGCGGCGGGACCTACGAGCAGTACTTC.

The table lists this clonotype with a few counts. A junction end diverges from the germline sequence, so it may reflect a read error. The J gene is TRBJ2-7, the V gene TRBV27; TRBD1 matches 7 bases. The CDR3 sequence is 11 residues long. Germline CDR1 reads MNHEY; CDR2 reads SMNVEV (reference sequence). CDR3 region: CASSLRGHVVF. CDR3 in DNA: TGTGCCAGCAGTTTAAGGGGGCATGTCGTCTTC.

The chain links TRBV2 to TRBJ1-6; D call uncertain. This CDR3 has 14 residues. Germline V lookup: CDR1 SNHLY, CDR2 FYNNEI. Trimming cost V 5 bases and J 9 bases, with 14 bases left between them. CDR3 sequence reads: CASSSVSQSSPLHF. Written as DNA, the CDR3 is TGTGCCAGCAGTTCCGTCAGTCAGAGTTCACCCCTCCACTTT.

Worth noting for this clonotype: A much larger clone lies a single base off, so this may be a read error. J is TRBJ2-2 and V is TRBV19, with D possibly being TRBD1 or TRBD2 (5 bases each). This CDR3 comprises 15 residues. Germline V CDR1 and CDR2: LNHDA, SQIVND (reference sequence). The CDR3 DNA reads TGTGCCAGTAGTAATTACCAGGGAGCTACCGGGGAGCCGTTTTTT. Amino acids: CASSNYQGATGEPFF.

There are many counts of this clonotype. The chain couples TRBV7-9 to TRBJ1-4; D gene unclear. Between the trimmed V and J ends, which lost 6 bases and 7 bases, there was a span of 12 bases. Germline CDR1 and CDR2: SEHNR and FQNEAQ (reference sequence). The CDR3 has 13 amino acids. The CDR3 sequence: CASSLLGGEKLFF. Here the CDR3 DNA reads TGTGCCAGCAGTCTCCTCGGAGGTGAAAAACTGTTTTTT.